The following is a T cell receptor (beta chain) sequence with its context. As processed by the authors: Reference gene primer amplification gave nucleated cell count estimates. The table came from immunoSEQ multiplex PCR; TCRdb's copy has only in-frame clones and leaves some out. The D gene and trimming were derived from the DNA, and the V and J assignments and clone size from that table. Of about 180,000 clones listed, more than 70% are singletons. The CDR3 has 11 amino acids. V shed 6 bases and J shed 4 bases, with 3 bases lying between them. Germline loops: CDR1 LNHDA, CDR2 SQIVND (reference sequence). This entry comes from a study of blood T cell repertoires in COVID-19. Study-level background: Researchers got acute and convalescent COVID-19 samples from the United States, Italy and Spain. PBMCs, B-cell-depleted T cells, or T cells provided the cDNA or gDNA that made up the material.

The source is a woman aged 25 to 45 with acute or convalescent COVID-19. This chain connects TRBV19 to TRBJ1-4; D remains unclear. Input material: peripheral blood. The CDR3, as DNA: TGTGCCAGTAGCCGTAATGAAAAACTGTTTTTT. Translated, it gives CASSRNEKLFF.